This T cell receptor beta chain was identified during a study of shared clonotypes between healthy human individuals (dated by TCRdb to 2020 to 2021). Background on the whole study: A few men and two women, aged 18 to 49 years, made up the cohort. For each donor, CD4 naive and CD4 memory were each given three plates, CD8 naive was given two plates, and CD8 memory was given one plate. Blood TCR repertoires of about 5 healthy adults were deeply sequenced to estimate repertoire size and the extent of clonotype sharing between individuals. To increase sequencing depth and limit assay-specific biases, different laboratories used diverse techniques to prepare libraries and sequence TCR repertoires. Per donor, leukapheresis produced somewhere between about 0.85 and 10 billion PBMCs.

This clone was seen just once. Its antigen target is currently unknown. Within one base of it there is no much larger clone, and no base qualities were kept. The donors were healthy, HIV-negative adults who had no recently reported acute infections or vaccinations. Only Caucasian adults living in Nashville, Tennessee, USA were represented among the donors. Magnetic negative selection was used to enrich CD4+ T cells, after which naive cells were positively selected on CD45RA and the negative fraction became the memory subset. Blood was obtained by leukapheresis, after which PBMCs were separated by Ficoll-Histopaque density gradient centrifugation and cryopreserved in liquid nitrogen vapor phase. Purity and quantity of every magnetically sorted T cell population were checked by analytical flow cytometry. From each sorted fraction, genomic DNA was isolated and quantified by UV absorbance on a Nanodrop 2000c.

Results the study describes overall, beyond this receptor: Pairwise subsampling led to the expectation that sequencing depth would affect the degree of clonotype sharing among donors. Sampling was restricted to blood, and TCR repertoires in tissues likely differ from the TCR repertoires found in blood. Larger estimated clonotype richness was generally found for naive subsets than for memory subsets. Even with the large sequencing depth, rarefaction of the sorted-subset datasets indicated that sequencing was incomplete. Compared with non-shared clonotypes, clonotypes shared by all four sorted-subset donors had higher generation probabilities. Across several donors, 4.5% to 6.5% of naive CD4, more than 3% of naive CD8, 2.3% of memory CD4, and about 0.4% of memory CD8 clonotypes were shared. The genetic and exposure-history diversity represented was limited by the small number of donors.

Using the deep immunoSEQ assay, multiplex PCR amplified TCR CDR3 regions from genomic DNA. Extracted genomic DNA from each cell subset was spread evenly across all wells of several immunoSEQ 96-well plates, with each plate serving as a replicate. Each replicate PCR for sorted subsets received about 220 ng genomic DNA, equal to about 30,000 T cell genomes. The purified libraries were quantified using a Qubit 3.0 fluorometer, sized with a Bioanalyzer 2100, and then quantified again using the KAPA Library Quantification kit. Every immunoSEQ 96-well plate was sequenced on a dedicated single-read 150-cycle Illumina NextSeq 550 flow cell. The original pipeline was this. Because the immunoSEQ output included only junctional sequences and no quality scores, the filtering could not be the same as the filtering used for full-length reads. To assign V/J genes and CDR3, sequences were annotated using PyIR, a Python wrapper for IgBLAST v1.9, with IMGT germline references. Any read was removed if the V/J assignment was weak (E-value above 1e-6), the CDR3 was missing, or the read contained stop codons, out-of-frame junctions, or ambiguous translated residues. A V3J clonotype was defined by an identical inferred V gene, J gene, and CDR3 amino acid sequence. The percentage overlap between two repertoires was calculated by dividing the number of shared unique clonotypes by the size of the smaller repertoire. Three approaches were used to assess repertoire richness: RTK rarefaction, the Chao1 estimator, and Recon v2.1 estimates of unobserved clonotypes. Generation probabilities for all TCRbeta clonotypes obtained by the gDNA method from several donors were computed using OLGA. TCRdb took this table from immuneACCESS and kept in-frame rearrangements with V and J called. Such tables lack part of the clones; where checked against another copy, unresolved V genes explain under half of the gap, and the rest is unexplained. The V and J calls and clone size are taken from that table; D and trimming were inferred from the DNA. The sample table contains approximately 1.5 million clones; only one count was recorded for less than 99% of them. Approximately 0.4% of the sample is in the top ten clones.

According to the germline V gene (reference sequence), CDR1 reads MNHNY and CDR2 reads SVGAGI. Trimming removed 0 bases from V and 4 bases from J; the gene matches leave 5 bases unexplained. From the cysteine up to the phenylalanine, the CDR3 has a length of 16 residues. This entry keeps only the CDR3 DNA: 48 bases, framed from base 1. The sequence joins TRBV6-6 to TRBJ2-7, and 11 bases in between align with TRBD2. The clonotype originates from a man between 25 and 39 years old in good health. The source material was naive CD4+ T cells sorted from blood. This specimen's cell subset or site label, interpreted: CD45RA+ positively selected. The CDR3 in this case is CASSYSSGRGQYEQYF. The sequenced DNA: TGTGCCAGCAGTTACTCTAGCGGGAGGGGTCAGTACGAGCAGTACTTC.